This T cell receptor beta chain was documented in a study of regulatory T cells in long-lasting Graves disease. Germline trimming cut 0 bases from V and 5 bases from J; bases unmatched to any gene: 12. Germline lookup yields CDR1 MGHRA and CDR2 YSYEKL. This CDR3 spans 19 amino acids. Time point denoted: newly diagnosed GD, antithyroid drugs for less than 3 months. PBMC RNA served as the TCR library source. iRepertoire HTBI primers and Arm-PCR of CDR3 regions built TCR beta libraries. TCRdb independently ran MiXCR on the multiplex PCR reads; one entry per CDR3 protein. The repertoire has about 440,000 distinct CDR3 sequences, 15% of them found once; the top ten carry roughly a sixth. The same specimen was also included in a second study, on T cells in Graves' hyperthyroidism and ophthalmopathy.

The sequence came from a woman aged 25-40 years with Graves disease. The sequences come from peripheral blood mononuclear cells (PBMCs), collected at new diagnosis, from a patient treated with antithyroid drugs. V usage is TRBV4-1 and J usage is TRBJ2-7, with 14 bases fitting TRBD2. CDR3 residues: CASSQDGTSGGGRAHEQYF. DNA of the CDR3: TGCGCCAGCAGCCAAGATGGGACTAGCGGGGGAGGAAGAGCCCACGAGCAGTACTTC.